This TCR beta chain was sequenced in a study of cytomegalovirus exposure and HLA in healthy donors. V was trimmed by 1 base and J by 9 bases, leaving 13 bases between them. This CDR3 has 15 amino acids. Germline assignment: CDR1 MNHNS and CDR2 SASEGT. The PCR made use of 60 Vbeta and 13 Jbeta primers. Some clones are missing from TCRdb's copy, which holds only in-frame ones; the method was immunoSEQ multiplex PCR. There are over 150,000 clones in the sample; approximately 79% occur only once, and about 4.5% lies in the top ten. The TCR originated in a man aged 40-49 years in good health and CMV-seronegative. V and J are TRBV6-1 and TRBJ1-6; no reliable D call. The specimen was PBMCs. CDR3 coding DNA: TGTGCCAGCAGTGAAGAAGGCGGTTTTTCTTCACCCCTCCACTTT. Protein: CASSEEGGFSSPLHF.